This paragraph reports one T cell receptor (beta chain). The sample belongs to a study of blood T cell repertoires in COVID-19. Study overall: Samples representing acute and convalescent COVID-19 were sourced from the United States, Italy and Spain. PBMCs, B-cell-depleted T cells, or T cells provided the cDNA or gDNA that made up the material.

The authors' processing: Nucleated cell counts were estimated from reference gene primer amplification. The method was immunoSEQ multiplex PCR; TCRdb's version includes in-frame clones alone and lacks a portion of them. V and J calls and clone size come straight from that table; D and trimming were deduced from the DNA. The sample yields some 260,000 clones, 88% seen once. With V trimmed by 3 bases and J by 1 base, 2 bases remained unmatched. Per the germline V gene, CDR1 is MNHEY and CDR2 is SVGAGI. This CDR3 region has 16 residues. The sequence came from a woman aged 25-40 years with acute or convalescent COVID-19. Sequenced: peripheral blood. The chain carries TRBV6-5 and TRBJ2-3; 12 nucleotides align to TRBD2. The CDR3 DNA is TGTGCCAGCAGTTATTGGACTAGCGGGGGCACAGATACGCAGTATTTT. Protein sequence: CASSYWTSGGTDTQYF.